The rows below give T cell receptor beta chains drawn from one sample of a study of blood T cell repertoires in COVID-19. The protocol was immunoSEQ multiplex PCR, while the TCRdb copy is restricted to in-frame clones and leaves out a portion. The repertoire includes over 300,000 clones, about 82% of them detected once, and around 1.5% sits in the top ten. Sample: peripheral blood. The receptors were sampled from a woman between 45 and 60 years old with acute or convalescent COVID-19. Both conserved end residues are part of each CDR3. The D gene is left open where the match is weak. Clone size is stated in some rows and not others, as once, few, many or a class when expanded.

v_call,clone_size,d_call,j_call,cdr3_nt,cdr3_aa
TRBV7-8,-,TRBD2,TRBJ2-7,TGTGCGACGGGGGGGGCGTACGAGCAGTACTTC,CATGGAYEQYF
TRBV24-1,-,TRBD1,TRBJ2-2,TGTGCCACCAGTGATTCAACCGGGACAGGGAGAACCGGGGAGCTGTTTTTT,CATSDSTGTGRTGELFF
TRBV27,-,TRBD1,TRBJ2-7,TGTGCCAGCAGTTTGGAGATCCCGGACAGGGTTGGCGAGCAGTACTTC,CASSLEIPDRVGEQYF
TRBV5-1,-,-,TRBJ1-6,TGCGCCAGCAGTGTGGAGGGTAATTCACCCCTCCACTTT,CASSVEGNSPLHF
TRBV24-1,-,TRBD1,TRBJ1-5,TGTGCCACCAGTGACTGGACAGGGGGGAATCAGCCCCAGCATTTT,CATSDWTGGNQPQHF
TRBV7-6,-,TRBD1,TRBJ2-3,TGTGCCAGCAGCTTAGGTGGGACAGGGGGCTATACGCAGTATTTT,CASSLGGTGGYTQYF
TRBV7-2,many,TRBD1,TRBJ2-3,TGTGCCAGCAGACGGGACAGAAACACAGATACGCAGTATTTT,CASRRDRNTDTQYF
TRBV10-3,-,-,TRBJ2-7,TGTGCCATCTCCAGACAGGTAGTGGGCGAGCAGTACTTC,CAISRQVVGEQYF
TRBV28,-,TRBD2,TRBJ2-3,TGTGCCAGCAGTTATAGCGGGAGGGCCTTCACAGATACGCAGTATTTT,CASSYSGRAFTDTQYF
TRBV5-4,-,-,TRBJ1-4,TGTGCCAGCTCCGACACAGGTCAAATCGAAAAACTGTTTTTT,CASSDTGQIEKLFF
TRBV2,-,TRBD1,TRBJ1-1,TGTGCCAGCACCAAGGGACAGGGGAGTAAAACTGAAGCTTTCTTT,CASTKGQGSKTEAFF
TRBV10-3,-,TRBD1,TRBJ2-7,TGTGCCATCACCGGGACAGGACAATACGAGCAGTACTTC,CAITGTGQYEQYF
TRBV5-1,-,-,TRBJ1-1,TGCGCCAGCAGCTTGTCGACAGAGAACACTGAAGCTTTCTTT,CASSLSTENTEAFF
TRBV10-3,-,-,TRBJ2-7,TGTGCCATCAGTGAGTCAACAGGACCCTACGAGCAGTACTTC,CAISESTGPYEQYF
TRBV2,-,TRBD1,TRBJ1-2,TGTGCCAGCACCTCCGGGACAGGGAGGTATGGCTACACCTTC,CASTSGTGRYGYTF
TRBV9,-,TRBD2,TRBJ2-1,TGTGCCAGCCGGCCTAGCGGGAGGAATGAGCAGTTCTTC,CASRPSGRNEQFF
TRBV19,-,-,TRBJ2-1,TGTGCCAGCAATGATGTCCGGGAGTTCAACAATGAGCAGTTCTTC,CASNDVREFNNEQFF
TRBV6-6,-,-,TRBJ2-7,TGTGCCAGCAGCCCGGGACTCCGTTACGAGCAGTACTTC,CASSPGLRYEQYF